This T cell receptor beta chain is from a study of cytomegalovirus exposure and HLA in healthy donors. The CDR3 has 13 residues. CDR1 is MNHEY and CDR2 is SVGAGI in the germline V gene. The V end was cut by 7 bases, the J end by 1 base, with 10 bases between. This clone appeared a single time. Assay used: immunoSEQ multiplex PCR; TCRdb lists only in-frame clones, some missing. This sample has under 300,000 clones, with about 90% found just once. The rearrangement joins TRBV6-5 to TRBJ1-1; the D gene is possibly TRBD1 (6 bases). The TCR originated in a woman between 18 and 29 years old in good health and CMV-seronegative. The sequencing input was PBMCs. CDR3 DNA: TGTGCCAGCACGCAGGGGAGGAACACTGAAGCTTTCTTT. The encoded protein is CASTQGRNTEAFF.